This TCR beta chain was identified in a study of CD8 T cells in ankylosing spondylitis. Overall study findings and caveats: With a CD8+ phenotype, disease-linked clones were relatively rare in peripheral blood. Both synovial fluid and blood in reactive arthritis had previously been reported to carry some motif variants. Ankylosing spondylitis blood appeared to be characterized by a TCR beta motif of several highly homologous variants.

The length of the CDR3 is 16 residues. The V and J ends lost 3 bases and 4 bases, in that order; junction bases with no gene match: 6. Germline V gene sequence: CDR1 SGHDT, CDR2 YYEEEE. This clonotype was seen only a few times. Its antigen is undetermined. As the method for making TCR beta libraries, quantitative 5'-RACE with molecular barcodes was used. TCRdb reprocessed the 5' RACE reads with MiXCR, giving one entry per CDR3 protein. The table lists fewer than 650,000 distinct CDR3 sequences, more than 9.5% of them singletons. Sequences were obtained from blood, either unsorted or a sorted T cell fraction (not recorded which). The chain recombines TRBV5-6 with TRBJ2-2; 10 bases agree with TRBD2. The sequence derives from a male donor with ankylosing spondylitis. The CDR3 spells CASSSIAGGRTGELFF. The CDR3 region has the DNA TGTGCCAGCAGCTCCATAGCGGGAGGACGCACCGGGGAGCTGTTTTTT.